Presented here are 22 T cell receptor beta chains from one specimen sequenced in a study of T cells in Graves' hyperthyroidism and ophthalmopathy. Amplified TCR beta CDR3 regions came from RNA transcripts. The study used the HTBI primer set for a first-round RT-PCR of the TCR CDR3. MiXCR, run by TCRdb on the multiplex PCR reads, gives a single entry per CDR3 protein. The table lists roughly 700,000 distinct CDR3 sequences, 14% of them singletons. The source material was blood. The receptors stem from a woman aged 18 to 35 with Graves' hyperthyroidism.

The chain carries TRBV6-2 or TRBV6-3 and TRBJ2-6; D possibly corresponds to TRBD2 (5 bases). V was pared by 5 bases and J by 0 bases, with 8 bases between. Per germline, CDR1 MNHEY and CDR2 SVGEGT. The CDR3 is made up of 15 amino acids. CDR3: CASSKRLSGANVLTF. In DNA, the CDR3 is TGTGCCAGCAGTAAGCGGCTCTCTGGGGCCAACGTCCTGACTTTC.

This clonotype was found many times. CDR3 coding DNA: TGTGCCAGCAGGGGGACTAGCGGGAGACGGGAGACCCAGTACTTC. It codes for CASRGTSGRRETQYF. This rearrangement joins TRBV28 to TRBJ2-5; the match to TRBD2 covers 14 bases. CDR1 and CDR2 from the germline V gene are MDHEN and SYDVKM. V dropped 6 bases and J dropped 5; count of bases not matched to a gene: 5. The CDR3 length is 15 residues. Variable domain in full (rest from reference TRBV28 and TRBJ2-5): DVKVTQSSRYLVKRTGEKVFLECVQDMDHENMFWYRQDPGLGLRLIYFSYDVKMKEKGDIPEGYSVSREKKERFSLILESASTNQTSMYLCASRGTSGRRETQYFGPGTRLLVL.

This clonotype occurred a few times. The V gene is TRBV29-1, the J gene TRBJ1-1; D is undetermined. CDR1 is SQVTM and CDR2 is ANQGSEA in the germline V gene. V gave up 5 bases and J gave up 3 bases, with 10 bases separating them. CDR3 length: 12 amino acids. The CDR3 region has the DNA TGCAGCGTTCCGGGTCTCTACACTGAAGCTTTCTTT. The encoded protein is CSVPGLYTEAFF.

This clonotype has at least ten counts. V usage is TRBV14 and J usage is TRBJ2-3; D gene uncertain. Trimming cost V 1 base and J 5 bases, with 13 bases left between them. Per the germline V gene, CDR1 is SGHDN and CDR2 is FVKESK. The CDR3 runs to 15 residues. The CDR3 sequence is CASSQGRQFKDTQYF. DNA for the CDR3: TGTGCCAGCAGCCAAGGTCGGCAGTTTAAAGATACGCAGTATTTT.

The chain combines TRBV20-1 with TRBJ2-1; D call uncertain. This CDR3 contains 15 residues. In germline, CDR1 is DFQATT, CDR2 SNEGSKA (reference sequence). The ends were cut back, 0 bases at V and 8 bases at J, with 17 bases in the middle. CDR3 in amino acids: CSARDPADPWDEQFF. The CDR3 DNA reads TGCAGTGCTAGAGACCCCGCGGACCCGTGGGATGAGCAGTTCTTC.

The sample holds a few counts of this clonotype. This chain connects TRBV19 to TRBJ2-2, with unresolved D. The germline V gene encodes CDR1 LNHDA and CDR2 SQIVND (reference sequence). Trimming shortened V by 4 bases and J by 3 bases, and 15 bases separated the two germline ends. The CDR3 contains 16 residues. CDR3 in amino acids: CASSRLSKTDTGELFF. The CDR3 nucleotides read TGTGCCAGTAGTAGACTCAGCAAAACGGACACCGGGGAGCTGTTTTTT.

The chain carries TRBV20-1 and TRBJ1-2; D ambiguous. CDR3 length equals 12 residues. With 0 bases removed from V and 1 base from J, the gap between germline ends came to 3 bases. Germline CDR1 DFQATT, CDR2 SNEGSKA (reference sequence). This CDR3 is CSARDSNYGYTF. The CDR3 DNA is TGCAGTGCTAGAGATAGTAACTATGGCTACACCTTC.

This clonotype has ten or more counts. This rearrangement joins TRBV18 to TRBJ2-1, with D perhaps TRBD1 or TRBD2 (5 bases each). The ends were cut back, 3 bases at V and 1 base at J, with 13 bases in the middle. CDR3 size: 16 residues. The germline V gene encodes CDR1 KGHSH and CDR2 LQKENI. The CDR3 region is CASSPPRGPSYNEQFF. The DNA for the CDR3 is TGTGCCAGCTCACCCCCCCGGGGCCCGTCCTACAATGAGCAGTTCTTC.

This clonotype was counted ten times or more. This rearrangement joins TRBV7-9 to TRBJ2-3; 8 bases align to TRBD2. J lost 3 bases, V lost 5 bases, and 10 bases had no gene match. Germline CDR1 reads SEHNR; CDR2 reads FQNEAQ (reference sequence). The CDR3 consists of 16 residues. As DNA, the CDR3 is TGTGCCAGCAGCCTATCGGTGTTAGCGGGAACAGATACGCAGTATTTT. Protein product: CASSLSVLAGTDTQYF. Variable domain in full (rest from reference TRBV7-9 and TRBJ2-3): DTGVSQNPRHKITKRGQNVTFRCDPISEHNRLYWYRQTLGQGPEFLTYFQNEAQLEKSRLLSDRFSAERPKGSFSTLEIQRTEQGDSAMYLCASSLSVLAGTDTQYFGPGTRLTVL.

This clonotype was counted at least ten times. This chain uses TRBV20-1 with TRBJ1-5; no reliable D call. Looked up from germline, CDR1 is DFQATT and CDR2 is SNEGSKA (reference sequence). This CDR3 spans 15 amino acids. Between the trimmed V and J ends, which lost 5 bases and 0 bases, there was a span of 14 bases. The DNA for the CDR3 is TGCAGTGCTGCCGGATCTTCCTATAGCAATCAGCCCCAGCATTTT. It translates to CSAAGSSYSNQPQHF.

This clonotype has at least ten counts. V and J are TRBV20-1 and TRBJ2-3; D is ambiguous. Trimming stripped 6 bases from V and 6 bases from J, with 10 bases between. The germline CDR1 and CDR2 sequences are DFQATT and SNEGSKA (reference sequence). This CDR3 is 11 amino acids long. The CDR3 nucleotides are TGCAGTGCAAAAGCCCTTGATACGCAGTATTTT. The encoded protein is CSAKALDTQYF.

This clonotype was observed at least ten times. This chain uses TRBV2 with TRBJ2-1; weak D call: TRBD2 (6 bases). V was shortened by 0 bases and J by 8 bases, with 14 bases between the two germline ends. This CDR3 region has 15 residues. Germline-derived CDR1 and CDR2 are SNHLY and FYNNEI. The CDR3 reads CASSEATGVSYEQFF. CDR3 bases: TGTGCCAGCAGTGAAGCGACGGGAGTCTCGTATGAGCAGTTCTTC.

The sample holds many counts of this clonotype. This chain joins TRBV7-2 and TRBJ1-6, with D perhaps matching TRBD1 (6 bases). The germline V gene encodes CDR1 SGHTA and CDR2 FQGNSA. Trimming pared 6 bases from V and 7 bases from J, leaving 13 bases between. The CDR3 totals 14 residues. The CDR3 nucleotides read TGTGCCAGCAGTGCGACAGGCCGGAATTCACCCCTCCACTTT. This encodes CASSATGRNSPLHF. Filled out from reference TRBV7-2 and TRBJ1-6, the complete variable domain reads GAGVSQSPSNKVTEKGKDVELRCDPISGHTALYWYRQSLGQGLEFLIYFQGNSAPDKSGLPSDRFSAERTGGSVSTLTIQRTQQEDSAVYLCASSATGRNSPLHFGNGTRLTVT.

The table lists this clonotype with a count of one. An end of the junction differs from the germline gene, which may be a read error. The V and J genes are TRBV19 and TRBJ2-2; 7 nucleotides agree with TRBD1. CDR1 is LNHDA, CDR2 SQIVND, per germline (reference sequence). CDR3 length equals 16 residues. This CDR3 is CASSVAGGWSTRELFF. The CDR3 DNA reads TGTGCCAGTAGTGTGGCAGGGGGATGGTCCACCCGGGAGCTGTTTTTT.

At least ten counts were recorded for this clonotype. The genes are TRBV30 and TRBJ2-7; 12 nucleotides agree with TRBD2. The CDR3 sequence is 16 residues long. V was pared by 0 bases and J by 0 bases, with 3 bases of the junction left unmatched. From germline, CDR1 is GTSNPN and CDR2 SVGIG (reference sequence). The CDR3 bases are TGTGCCTGGAGTGTCCGGACTAGCGGGGTCTCCTACGAGCAGTACTTC. It is translated as CAWSVRTSGVSYEQYF.

The chain carries TRBV9 and TRBJ2-6; possibly TRBD2 for D (7 bases). This CDR3 contains 21 residues. CDR1 and CDR2 from the germline V gene are SGDLS and YYNGEE. V lost 0 bases and J 4 bases, leaving 26 bases between the germline ends. The CDR3 bases are TGTGCCAGCAGCGTAGAAGGGGGGGGGAGCGGGTACTTGTCCGGGGCCAACGTCCTGACTTTC. Protein product: CASSVEGGGSGYLSGANVLTF.

This clonotype was observed at least ten times. The chain uses TRBV3-1 and TRBJ2-1, with D hard to call. The CDR3 length is 14 residues. Germline CDR1 reads LGHDT; CDR2 reads YNNKEL (reference sequence). Trimming left V 2 bases short and J 4 bases short, with 9 bases between. The DNA for the CDR3 is TGTGCCAGCAGCCAACGGGTGGGTTACAATGAGCAGTTCTTC. This translates into CASSQRVGYNEQFF.

This clonotype was seen many times. This chain joins TRBV7-3 and TRBJ2-3, with D possibly TRBD2 on 6 matching bases. CDR1 and CDR2 from the germline V gene are SGHTA and FQGTGA. CDR3 length: 15 amino acids. V was trimmed by 4 bases and J by 0 bases, leaving 11 bases between them. The CDR3 loop reads CASSWLGTSTDTQYF. CDR3 DNA: TGTGCCAGCAGCTGGTTAGGGACTAGCACAGATACGCAGTATTTT.

This clonotype was recorded at least ten times. V and J are TRBV11-2 and TRBJ2-7; tentatively, D is TRBD2 (6 bases). This CDR3 region has 14 residues. V was shortened by 2 bases and J by 7 bases, with 15 bases between the two germline ends. Germline V gene data show CDR1 as SGHAT and CDR2 as FQNNGV. CDR3 in amino acids: CASSLRNAGWEQYF. DNA of the CDR3: TGTGCCAGCAGCTTACGTAATGCGGGGTGGGAGCAGTACTTC.

The chain recombines TRBV20-1 with TRBJ2-7; D might be TRBD2 (5 bases). V lost 1 base and J lost 4, with 14 bases in between. This CDR3 has 14 residues. CDR1 and CDR2 from the germline V gene are DFQATT and SNEGSKA (reference sequence). The CDR3 loop reads CSARASPGRYEQYF. CDR3 sequence (DNA): TGCAGTGCTAGAGCTAGTCCGGGAAGGTACGAGCAGTACTTC.

The table lists this clonotype with many counts. The chain joins TRBV28 to TRBJ2-7; TRBD2 agrees at 7 bases. Germline lookup yields CDR1 MDHEN and CDR2 SYDVKM. The V segment lost 2 bases and the J segment 1 base; nucleotides outside the gene matches: 2. This CDR3 spans 14 amino acids. In nucleotides, the CDR3 is TGTGCCAGCAGTTTAGCGGGAGTGTCCTACGAGCAGTACTTC. This translates into CASSLAGVSYEQYF.

This clonotype was observed at least ten times. V usage is TRBV29-1 and J usage is TRBJ2-7, with 11 bases matching TRBD1. The germline gives CDR1 SQVTM, CDR2 ANQGSEA. The V gene end was trimmed by 7 bases and the J gene end by 3 bases; junction bases not matched to a gene: 11. This CDR3 is 15 amino acids long. The CDR3 is CSASRGGTGGYEQYF. CDR3 nucleotides: TGCAGCGCCTCCCGGGGCGGGACAGGGGGCTACGAGCAGTACTTC.